These 24 T cell receptor beta chains originate from one sample sequenced in a study of CD8+ T cells in alopecia areata. Reverse transcribed after extraction, RNA yielded cDNA as the sequencing template. Some clones are missing from TCRdb's copy, which holds only in-frame ones; the method was immunoSEQ multiplex PCR. The data show about 64,000 clones, 35% to 55% seen once. Treatment indicated: oral pan-JAK inhibitor, 5-10 mg twice daily. The sequenced sample was CD8+ T cells sorted from blood, obtained at approximately week 36, from a patient treated with tofacitinib. The receptor source for this set is a human donor with alopecia areata.

The V call is TRBV7-9, the J call TRBJ2-5; TRBD1 aligns across 8 bases. After removal of 1 base from V and 4 bases from J, the junction contained 5 bases not matched to a gene. The CDR3 totals 15 residues. CDR1 SEHNR and CDR2 FQNEAQ come from the germline V gene (reference sequence). CDR3 coding DNA: TGTGCCAGCAGCTTAGTGCTCAGGGGGCGAGAGACCCAGTACTTC. This sequence encodes CASSLVLRGRETQYF.

The chain recombines TRBV6-6 with TRBJ2-2; 10 bases match TRBD1. The ends lost 7 bases at V and 7 bases at J; junction bases unmatched: 12. The CDR3 is 16 residues long. The germline gives CDR1 MNHNY, CDR2 SVGAGI (reference sequence). CDR3 residues: CASISTGGAKGGELFF. The DNA for the CDR3 is TGTGCCAGCATTTCGACAGGGGGCGCGAAAGGCGGGGAGCTGTTTTTT.

This clone was recorded a few times. This chain connects TRBV9 to TRBJ2-2; 7 nucleotides match TRBD2. This CDR3 has 14 residues. The germline V gene encodes CDR1 SGDLS and CDR2 YYNGEE. The V gene end was trimmed by 7 bases and the J gene end by 4 bases; junction bases not matched to a gene: 7. DNA for the CDR3: TGTGCCAGCGGTCACAGCGGGGTCACCGGGGAGCTGTTTTTT. Translation: CASGHSGVTGELFF. Full variable domain (outside the CDR3, taken from reference TRBV9 and TRBJ2-2): DSGVTQTPKHLITATGQRVTLRCSPRSGDLSVYWYQQSLDQGLQFLIQYYNGEERAKGNILERFSAQQFPDLHSELNLSSLELGDSALYFCASGHSGVTGELFFGEGSRLTVL.

This clone was observed a handful of times. The chain couples TRBV9 to TRBJ1-6; D is possibly TRBD1 (5 bases). The germline CDR1 and CDR2 sequences are SGDLS and YYNGEE. Trimming took 4 bases from V and 8 from J, leaving 19 bases between them. The CDR3 runs 16 residues. CDR3 residues: CASSSRHGGRDSPLHF. Written as DNA, the CDR3 is TGTGCCAGCAGCTCACGACATGGGGGTAGGGATTCACCCCTCCACTTT. Filled out from reference TRBV9 and TRBJ1-6, the complete variable domain reads DSGVTQTPKHLITATGQRVTLRCSPRSGDLSVYWYQQSLDQGLQFLIQYYNGEERAKGNILERFSAQQFPDLHSELNLSSLELGDSALYFCASSSRHGGRDSPLHFGNGTRLTVT.

The chain combines TRBV4-1 with TRBJ2-7; 7 bases are a match to TRBD2. This CDR3 comprises 12 residues. The V and J ends lost 8 bases and 0 bases, in that order; junction bases with no gene match: 1. The germline V gene encodes CDR1 MGHRA and CDR2 YSYEKL. CDR3 in amino acids: CASGGGSYEQYF. In nucleotides, the CDR3 is TGCGCCAGCGGCGGGGGCTCCTACGAGCAGTACTTC.

The chain uses TRBV4-1 and TRBJ2-7; D gene unclear. Per germline, CDR1 MGHRA and CDR2 YSYEKL. The CDR3 length is 15 residues. V was trimmed by 0 bases and J by 0 bases, leaving 9 bases between them. The CDR3 reads CASSQEPTASYEQYF. CDR3 nucleotides: TGCGCCAGCAGCCAAGAACCCACCGCCTCCTACGAGCAGTACTTC.

The chain is built from TRBV7-9 and TRBJ2-5, with 7 bases identical to TRBD2. CDR3 size: 14 residues. Germline V gene data show CDR1 as SEHNR and CDR2 as FQNEAQ (reference sequence). V was clipped by 3 bases and J by 7 bases; unmatched bases: 8. The CDR3 DNA reads as TGTGCCAGCAGCTTCCCAGCGGGAACATGGACCCAGTACTTC. This encodes CASSFPAGTWTQYF.

The chain couples TRBV7-2 to TRBJ1-5; the match to TRBD1 covers 7 bases. The CDR3 sequence is 14 residues long. V lost 5 bases to trimming and J lost 4 bases; unmatched junction nucleotides: 5. Germline loops: CDR1 SGHTA, CDR2 FQGNSA. The CDR3 here is CASSPGTANQPQHF. The CDR3 nucleotides read TGTGCCAGCAGCCCCGGGACAGCGAATCAGCCCCAGCATTTT.

This rearrangement joins TRBV2 to TRBJ2-1; D is perhaps TRBD2 (6 bases). The V and J ends lost 0 bases and 5 bases respectively, with 17 bases between them. The CDR3 sequence is 17 residues long. Germline CDR1 is SNHLY and CDR2 is FYNNEI. The CDR3 sequence is CASSEARRTSNHNEQFF. The CDR3 nucleotides read TGTGCCAGCAGTGAAGCGCGAAGAACTAGCAATCACAATGAGCAGTTCTTC.

This clone was detected only a few times. The rearrangement links TRBV30 to TRBJ1-1; no reliable D call. The CDR3 is 13 residues long. Trimming removed 0 bases at V and 5 bases at J, with 10 bases between. CDR1 and CDR2 from the germline V gene are GTSNPN and SVGIG (reference sequence). The CDR3 DNA follows: TGTGCCTGGAGTGTAAGAGGTGAAACTGAAGCTTTCTTT. Translating gives CAWSVRGETEAFF.

The chain couples TRBV7-2 to TRBJ2-1, with a possible D match to TRBD1 (6 bases). Germline V gene lookup returns CDR1 SGHTA and CDR2 FQGNSA. Trimming pared 1 base from V and 2 bases from J, leaving 6 bases between. This CDR3 is built from 14 residues. The CDR3 loop reads CASSLEGAYNEQFF. The CDR3, as DNA: TGTGCCAGCAGCTTAGAGGGGGCCTACAATGAGCAGTTCTTC.

This clone was found a few times. The chain links TRBV2 to TRBJ2-7, with D possibly matching TRBD1 (7 bases). This CDR3 contains 15 residues. The V and J ends lost 0 bases and 4 bases respectively, with 13 bases between them. CDR1 SNHLY and CDR2 FYNNEI come from the germline V gene. In DNA, the CDR3 is TGTGCCAGCAGTGAAGCGGAGGGGGCGGTATACGAGCAGTACTTC. It specifies CASSEAEGAVYEQYF.

This clone was detected only a few times. V gene TRBV27 combines with J gene TRBJ2-7; 12 positions match TRBD1. The germline V gene encodes CDR1 MNHEY and CDR2 SMNVEV (reference sequence). V was clipped by 4 bases and J by 7 bases; unmatched bases: 8. The CDR3 is made up of 15 amino acids. The CDR3 DNA sequence: TGTGCCAGCAGTTCGCCGGGACAGGGGGCTTGGGAGCAGTACTTC. This gives the protein CASSSPGQGAWEQYF.

V gene TRBV30 combines with J gene TRBJ1-6, with D perhaps matching TRBD1 (6 bases). CDR1 GTSNPN and CDR2 SVGIG come from the germline V gene (reference sequence). Deletions cut 0 bases from V and 7 bases from J, with 13 bases between. The CDR3 is made up of 15 amino acids. CDR3: CAWSVPPGENSPLHF. CDR3 coding DNA: TGTGCCTGGAGTGTACCCCCAGGGGAAAATTCACCCCTCCACTTT.

This clone has a handful of counts. V usage is TRBV29-1 and J usage is TRBJ2-7; D might be TRBD2 (6 bases). The CDR3 spans 13 residues. Trimming took 4 bases from V and 0 from J, leaving 10 bases between them. Germline CDR1 is SQVTM and CDR2 is ANQGSEA. The CDR3 DNA reads TGCAGCGTTGCGGCGGGATTCTCCTACGAGCAGTACTTC. Its translation is CSVAAGFSYEQYF.

The chain uses TRBV28 and TRBJ1-5; perhaps TRBD1 as D (6 bases). Germline V gene sequence: CDR1 MDHEN, CDR2 SYDVKM. Trimming took off 5 bases at V and 2 bases at J, with 16 bases between the two ends. CDR3 length equals 16 residues. The CDR3 reads CASSGKQGFGNQPQHF. The CDR3 DNA sequence: TGTGCCAGCAGTGGAAAACAGGGTTTCGGCAATCAGCCCCAGCATTTT.

The chain links TRBV29-1 to TRBJ1-3, with D possibly being TRBD1 (5 bases). V was shortened by 6 bases and J by 2 bases, with 17 bases between the two germline ends. Looked up from germline, CDR1 is SQVTM and CDR2 is ANQGSEA. This CDR3 contains 15 residues. The CDR3 DNA reads as TGCAGCGTAACCCGTCCACAGGACGCTGGAAACACCATATATTTT. Translating it yields CSVTRPQDAGNTIYF.

This chain connects TRBV10-2 to TRBJ2-1; 10 bases agree with TRBD2. V shed 3 bases and J 8 bases; nucleotides not matched to a gene: 4. CDR1 and CDR2 from the germline V gene are WSHSY and SAAADI. This CDR3 comprises 14 residues. The DNA for the CDR3 is TGCGCCAGCAGTGATCCAGCGGGAGGGCATGAGCAGTTCTTC. Translating gives CASSDPAGGHEQFF.

V and J are TRBV30 and TRBJ2-7; a weak D match, TRBD1 (5 bases). The germline gives CDR1 GTSNPN, CDR2 SVGIG (reference sequence). The CDR3 covers 12 residues. V lost 5 bases, J lost 0 bases, and 8 bases lay in between. The CDR3 loop reads CAWAQGSYEQYF. In DNA, the CDR3 is TGTGCCTGGGCCCAGGGCTCCTACGAGCAGTACTTC.

The genes are TRBV11-2 and TRBJ1-2, with 8 bases identical to TRBD1. CDR1 and CDR2 from the germline V gene are SGHAT and FQNNGV. The V gene end was trimmed by 3 bases and the J gene end by 6 bases; junction bases not matched to a gene: 3. The CDR3 covers 13 residues. CDR3 sequence: CASSFQGAHGYTF. The CDR3 nucleotides read TGTGCCAGCAGCTTTCAGGGGGCCCATGGCTACACCTTC. Based on the CDR3 plus reference TRBV11-2 and TRBJ1-2, the full variable domain is EAGVAQSPRYKIIEKRQSVAFWCNPISGHATLYWYQQILGQGPKLLIQFQNNGVVDDSQLPKDRFSAERLKGVDSTLKIQPAKLEDSAVYLCASSFQGAHGYTFGSGTRLTVV.

A few counts support this clone. The gene calls are TRBV29-1 and TRBJ2-2; TRBD2 might be the D (5 bases). This CDR3 is 15 amino acids long. Germline CDR1 and CDR2: SQVTM and ANQGSEA. Deletions cut 0 bases from V and 1 base from J, with 9 bases between. The CDR3 DNA reads as TGCAGCGTTGAAGATGGCCGGGAGAACACCGGGGAGCTGTTTTTT. This codes for CSVEDGRENTGELFF.

This clone occurred a few times. The rearrangement links TRBV6-1 to TRBJ1-1; D remains ambiguous. The CDR3 is made up of 12 amino acids. The V end lost 4 bases, the J end lost 7 bases, and 10 bases lay between the germline ends. Germline lookup yields CDR1 MNHNS and CDR2 SASEGT. The DNA of the CDR3 is TGTGCCAGCAGTGTACTATACCTTGAAGCTTTCTTT. Translation: CASSVLYLEAFF.

This clone showed up just a few times. Additional DNA sequences in this sample encode the identical CDR3. The rearrangement links TRBV5-1 to TRBJ2-7; TRBD2 is a possible D gene (5 bases). CDR3 length: 14 amino acids. V dropped 0 bases and J dropped 2 bases, with 9 bases sitting between them. Looked up from germline, CDR1 is SGHRS and CDR2 is YFSETQ. The CDR3 region has the DNA TGCGCCAGCAGCTTGGTTTCCGGGGCCTACGAGCAGTACTTC. Encoded protein: CASSLVSGAYEQYF.

The rearrangement joins TRBV27 to TRBJ1-2, with D uncertain. This CDR3 has 14 amino acids. The V end lost 2 bases, the J end lost 8 bases, and 15 bases lay between the germline ends. Germline CDR1 reads MNHEY; CDR2 reads SMNVEV (reference sequence). The CDR3 protein is CASSLRQAGYGYTF. The DNA of the CDR3 is TGTGCCAGCAGTTTACGGCAGGCTGGATACGGCTACACCTTC.